This T cell receptor beta chain was profiled in a study of identical twins. This clonotype was recorded at least ten times. This CDR3 comprises 12 residues. Germline V lookup: CDR1 SEHNR, CDR2 FQNEAQ (reference sequence). V lost 5 bases and J 5 bases, leaving 6 bases between the germline ends. Template switching, a step in the protocol, added a universal primer site, and cDNA carried unique molecular identifiers. MiXCR was run by TCRdb on the 5' RACE reads, yielding one entry per CDR3 protein. The sample has approximately 680,000 distinct CDR3 sequences, 7% to 7.5% seen once; the top ten hold 1.6%. This sample also belongs to another study, concerning yellow fever vaccine responses in identical twins.

This TCR was recovered from a woman aged 18-29 years in good health. Sample: PBMCs. The chain employs TRBV7-9 and TRBJ2-2; the D is unclear. CDR3 in amino acids: CASSPRTGELFF. The CDR3 DNA sequence: TGTGCCAGCAGCCCGAGGACCGGGGAGCTGTTTTTT.